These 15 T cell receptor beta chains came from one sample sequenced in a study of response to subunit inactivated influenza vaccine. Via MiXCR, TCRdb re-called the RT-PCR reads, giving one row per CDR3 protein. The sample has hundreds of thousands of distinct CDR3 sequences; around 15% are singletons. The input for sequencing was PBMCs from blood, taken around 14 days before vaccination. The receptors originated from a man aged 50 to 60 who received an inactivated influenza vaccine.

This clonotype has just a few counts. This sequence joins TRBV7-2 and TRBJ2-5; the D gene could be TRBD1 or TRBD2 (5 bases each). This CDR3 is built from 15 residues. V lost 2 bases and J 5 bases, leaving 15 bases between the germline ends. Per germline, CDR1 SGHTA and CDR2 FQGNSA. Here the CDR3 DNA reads TGTGCCAGCAGCTTAAGGCCCGGGACGGGTGAGACCCAGTACTTC. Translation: CASSLRPGTGETQYF.

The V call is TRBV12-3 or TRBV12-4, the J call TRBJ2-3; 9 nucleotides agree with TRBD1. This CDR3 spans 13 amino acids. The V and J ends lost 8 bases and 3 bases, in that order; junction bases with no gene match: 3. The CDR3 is CASQQGATDTQYF. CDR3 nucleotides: TGTGCCAGCCAACAGGGGGCAACAGATACGCAGTATTTT.

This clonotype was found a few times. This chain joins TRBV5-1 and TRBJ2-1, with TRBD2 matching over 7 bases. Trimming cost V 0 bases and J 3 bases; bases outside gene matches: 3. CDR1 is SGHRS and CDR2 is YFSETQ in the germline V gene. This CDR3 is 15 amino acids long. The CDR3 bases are TGCGCCAGCAGCTTGGGGGACTACCGCTACAATGAGCAGTTCTTC. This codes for CASSLGDYRYNEQFF.

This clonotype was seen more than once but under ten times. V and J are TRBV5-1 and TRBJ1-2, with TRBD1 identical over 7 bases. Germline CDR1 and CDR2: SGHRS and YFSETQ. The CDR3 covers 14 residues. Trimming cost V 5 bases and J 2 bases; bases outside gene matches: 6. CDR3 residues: CASRLTGYNYGYTF. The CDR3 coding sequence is TGCGCCAGCAGGCTGACAGGGTACAACTATGGCTACACCTTC.

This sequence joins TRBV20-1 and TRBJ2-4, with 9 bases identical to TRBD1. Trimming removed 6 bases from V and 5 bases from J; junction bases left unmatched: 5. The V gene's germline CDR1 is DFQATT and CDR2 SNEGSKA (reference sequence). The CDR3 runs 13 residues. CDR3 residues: CSASGQGQNIQYF. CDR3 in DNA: TGCAGTGCCTCAGGACAGGGGCAAAACATTCAGTACTTC.

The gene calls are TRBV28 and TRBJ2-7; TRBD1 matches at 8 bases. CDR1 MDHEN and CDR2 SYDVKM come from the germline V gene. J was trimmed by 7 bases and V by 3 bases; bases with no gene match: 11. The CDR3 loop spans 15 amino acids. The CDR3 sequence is CASSFLSRGHGEQYF. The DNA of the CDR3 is TGTGCCAGCAGTTTCCTCTCCAGGGGGCACGGAGAGCAGTACTTC. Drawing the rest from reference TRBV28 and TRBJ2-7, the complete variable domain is DVKVTQSSRYLVKRTGEKVFLECVQDMDHENMFWYRQDPGLGLRLIYFSYDVKMKEKGDIPEGYSVSREKKERFSLILESASTNQTSMYLCASSFLSRGHGEQYFGPGTRLTVT.

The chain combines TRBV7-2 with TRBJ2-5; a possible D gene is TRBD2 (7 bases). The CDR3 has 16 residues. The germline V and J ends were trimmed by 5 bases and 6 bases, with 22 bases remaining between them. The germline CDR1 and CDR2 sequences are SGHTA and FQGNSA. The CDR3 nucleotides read TGTGCCAGCAGCAAAATGGGAGGGGGGGTCTGGAAGACCCAGTACTTC. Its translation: CASSKMGGGVWKTQYF.

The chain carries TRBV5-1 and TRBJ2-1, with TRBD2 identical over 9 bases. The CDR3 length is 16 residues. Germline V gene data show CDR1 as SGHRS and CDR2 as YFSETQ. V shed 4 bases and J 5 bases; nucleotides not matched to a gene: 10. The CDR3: CASSLRVSGGHNEQFF. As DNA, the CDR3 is TGCGCCAGCAGCCTGCGTGTTAGCGGGGGACACAATGAGCAGTTCTTC. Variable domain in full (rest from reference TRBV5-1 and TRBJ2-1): KAGVTQTPRYLIKTRGQQVTLSCSPISGHRSVSWYQQTPGQGLQFLFEYFSETQRNKGNFPGRFSGRQFSNSRSEMNVSTLELGDSALYLCASSLRVSGGHNEQFFGPGTRLTVL.

The CDR3 nucleotides are TGTGCCAGCAGCTTGGGGGGACACCTCACCGGGGAGCTGTTTTTT. Translated, it gives CASSLGGHLTGELFF. This chain connects TRBV5-4 to TRBJ2-2; tentative D call: TRBD1 (6 bases). V was pared by 0 bases and J by 4 bases, with 10 bases between. Germline CDR1 reads SGHNT; CDR2 reads YYREEE (reference sequence). The CDR3 totals 15 residues.

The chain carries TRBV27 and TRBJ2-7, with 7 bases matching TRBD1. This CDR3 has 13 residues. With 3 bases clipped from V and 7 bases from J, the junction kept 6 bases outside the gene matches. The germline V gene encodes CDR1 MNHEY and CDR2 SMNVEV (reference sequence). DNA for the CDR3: TGTGCCAGCAGTTTGCAGACAGGGCGTGAGCAGTACTTC. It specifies CASSLQTGREQYF.

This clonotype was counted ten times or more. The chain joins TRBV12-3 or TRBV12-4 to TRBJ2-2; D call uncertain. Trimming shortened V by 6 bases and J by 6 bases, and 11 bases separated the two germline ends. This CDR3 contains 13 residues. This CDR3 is CASRHPPSGELFF. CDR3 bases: TGTGCCAGCAGGCACCCCCCATCCGGGGAGCTGTTTTTT.

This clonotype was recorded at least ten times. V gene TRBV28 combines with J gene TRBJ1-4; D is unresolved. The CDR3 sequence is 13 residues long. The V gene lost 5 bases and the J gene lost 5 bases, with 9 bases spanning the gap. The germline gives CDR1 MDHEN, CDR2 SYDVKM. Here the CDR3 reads CASSPRLNEKLFF. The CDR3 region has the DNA TGTGCCAGCAGTCCGAGATTAAATGAAAAACTGTTTTTT. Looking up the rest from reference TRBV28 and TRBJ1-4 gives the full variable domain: DVKVTQSSRYLVKRTGEKVFLECVQDMDHENMFWYRQDPGLGLRLIYFSYDVKMKEKGDIPEGYSVSREKKERFSLILESASTNQTSMYLCASSPRLNEKLFFGSGTQLSVL.

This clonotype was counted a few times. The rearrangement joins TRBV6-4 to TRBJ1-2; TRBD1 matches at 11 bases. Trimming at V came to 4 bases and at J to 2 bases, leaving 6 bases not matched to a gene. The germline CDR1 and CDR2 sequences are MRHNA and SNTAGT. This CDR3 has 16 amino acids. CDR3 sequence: CASSVSGTGGNYGYTF. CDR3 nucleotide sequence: TGTGCCAGCAGTGTCTCGGGGACAGGGGGGAACTATGGCTACACCTTC.

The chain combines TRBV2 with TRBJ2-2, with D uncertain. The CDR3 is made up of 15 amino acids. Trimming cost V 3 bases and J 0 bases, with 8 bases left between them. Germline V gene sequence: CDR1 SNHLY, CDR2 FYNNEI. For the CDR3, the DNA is TGTGCCAGCAGTGATCTTGGGTCGAACACCGGGGAGCTGTTTTTT. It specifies CASSDLGSNTGELFF.

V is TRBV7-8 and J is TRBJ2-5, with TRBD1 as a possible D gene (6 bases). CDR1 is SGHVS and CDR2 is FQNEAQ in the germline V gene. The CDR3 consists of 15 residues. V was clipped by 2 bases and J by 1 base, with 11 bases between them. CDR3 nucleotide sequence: TGTGCCAGCAGCTTATATGGACAGACCCAAGAGACCCAGTACTTC. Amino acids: CASSLYGQTQETQYF.